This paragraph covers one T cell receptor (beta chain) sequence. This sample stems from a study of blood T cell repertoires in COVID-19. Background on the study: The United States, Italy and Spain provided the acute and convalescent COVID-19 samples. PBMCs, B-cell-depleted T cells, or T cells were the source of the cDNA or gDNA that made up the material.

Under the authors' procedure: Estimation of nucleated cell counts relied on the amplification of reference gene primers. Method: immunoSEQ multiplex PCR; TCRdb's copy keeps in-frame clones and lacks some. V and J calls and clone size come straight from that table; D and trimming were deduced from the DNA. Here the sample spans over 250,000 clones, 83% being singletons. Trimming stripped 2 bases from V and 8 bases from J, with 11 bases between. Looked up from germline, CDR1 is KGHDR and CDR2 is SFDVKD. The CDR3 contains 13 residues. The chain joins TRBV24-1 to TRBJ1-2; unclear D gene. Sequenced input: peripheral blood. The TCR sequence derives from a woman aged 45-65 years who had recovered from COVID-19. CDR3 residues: CATSDSEGRGYTF. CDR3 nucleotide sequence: TGTGCCACCAGTGATTCTGAGGGTCGGGGCTACACCTTC.